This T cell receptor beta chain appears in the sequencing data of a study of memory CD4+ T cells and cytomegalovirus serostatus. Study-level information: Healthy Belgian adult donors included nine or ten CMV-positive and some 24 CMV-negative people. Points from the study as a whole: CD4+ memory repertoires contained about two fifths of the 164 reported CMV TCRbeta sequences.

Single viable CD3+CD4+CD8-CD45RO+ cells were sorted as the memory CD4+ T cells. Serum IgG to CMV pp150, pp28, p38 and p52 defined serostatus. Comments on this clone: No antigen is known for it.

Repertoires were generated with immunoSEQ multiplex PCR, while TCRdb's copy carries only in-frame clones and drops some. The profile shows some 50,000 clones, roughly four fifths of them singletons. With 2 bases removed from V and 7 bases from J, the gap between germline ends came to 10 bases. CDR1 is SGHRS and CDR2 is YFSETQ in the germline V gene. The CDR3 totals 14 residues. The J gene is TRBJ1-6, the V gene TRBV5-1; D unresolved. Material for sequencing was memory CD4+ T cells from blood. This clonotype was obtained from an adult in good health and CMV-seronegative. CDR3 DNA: TGCGCCAGCAGCTTAGGGCAGAGAAATTCACCCCTCCACTTT. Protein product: CASSLGQRNSPLHF.